The 10 T cell receptor beta chains presented below share a single source sample, sequenced in a study of tumor and adjacent non-tumor tissue in lung cancer. Three rounds of nested PCR, following a modified ARM-PCR protocol, produced the TCRbeta library. MiXCR, applied by TCRdb to the multiplex PCR reads, yields one record per CDR3 protein. The table has 60,000 or so distinct CDR3 sequences, about 56% seen once. RNA was extracted from bulk tissue without any cell sorting. The normal lung tissue was taken more than 3 cm from the tumor edge. Source material: distant non-tumor lung tissue. Receptors were obtained from an older man with non-small cell lung cancer.

Turning to this clonotype: In this CDR3 the conserved last residue, phenylalanine or tryptophan, is missing, so a read error is likely. The gene calls are TRBV12-3 or TRBV12-4 and TRBJ1-2, with D perhaps TRBD1 (6 bases). The CDR3 is made up of 15 amino acids. In DNA form, the CDR3 reads TGTGCCAGCGGTTTCAGTGGGGGCGCGAGCTATGGCTACACCTCC. Translation gives CASGFSGGASYGYTS.

This clonotype was seen many times. This chain connects TRBV20-1 to TRBJ1-5; tentative D call: TRBD1 (5 bases). The CDR3 has 12 residues. Germline values: CDR1 DFQATT, CDR2 SNEGSKA (reference sequence). Trimming left V 3 bases short and J 6 bases short, with 9 bases between. The CDR3 is CSARQGTQPQHF. The CDR3 region has the DNA TGCAGTGCTAGGCAAGGGACTCAGCCCCAGCATTTT.

V and J are TRBV6-6 and TRBJ2-1; 8 nucleotides align to TRBD2. Per the germline V gene, CDR1 is MNHNY and CDR2 is SVGAGI (reference sequence). The CDR3 is made up of 14 amino acids. V shed 5 bases, J shed 8 bases, and the junction held 8 bases outside the gene matches. CDR3: CASSRTSRNHEQFF. The CDR3 DNA reads as TGTGCCAGCAGTAGGACTAGCAGGAATCATGAGCAGTTCTTC.

The chain has TRBV7-9 and TRBJ2-7, with 11 bases identical to TRBD1. V lost 1 base to trimming and J lost 6 bases; unmatched junction nucleotides: 2. Germline V CDR1 and CDR2: SEHNR, FQNEAQ (reference sequence). This CDR3 spans 14 amino acids. The CDR3 DNA reads as TGTGCCAGCAGCTTAGGGGGGACAGGGGGCGAGCAGTACTTC. Translating it yields CASSLGGTGGEQYF.

The V and J genes are TRBV20-1 and TRBJ2-5, with a tentative D call TRBD2 (5 bases). The V and J ends lost 6 bases and 0 bases respectively, with 11 bases between them. This CDR3 has 13 amino acids. Germline V gives CDR1 DFQATT, CDR2 SNEGSKA (reference sequence). CDR3 sequence (DNA): TGCAGTGCACGGTCCGGGAACCAAGAGACCCAGTACTTC. As protein: CSARSGNQETQYF.

V and J are TRBV28 and TRBJ1-5, with D possibly matching TRBD1 (6 bases). Germline assignment: CDR1 MDHEN and CDR2 SYDVKM. The CDR3 is made up of 16 amino acids. V was clipped by 3 bases and J by 3 bases, with 15 bases between them. Written as DNA, the CDR3 is TGTGCCAGCAGTTTCGTTAGGGGGAGCGACAATCAGCCCCAGCATTTT. Its protein product is CASSFVRGSDNQPQHF.

As to this clonotype: A much larger clone lies one base from this, so it may be a read error. The rearrangement links TRBV4-1 to TRBJ2-2; D is possibly TRBD1 or TRBD2 (6 bases each). The germline V gene encodes CDR1 MGHRA and CDR2 YSYEKL. The CDR3 is 21 residues long. This CDR3 is CAGSQGPPRELSSVPWGRLFF. The CDR3 DNA sequence: TGCGCCGGCAGCCAAGGACCCCCCAGGGAGCTCTCTAGCGTTCCATGGGGGCGGCTGTTTTTT.

In the case of this clonotype: A junction end diverges from the germline sequence, so it may reflect a read error. The chain couples TRBV4-1 to TRBJ2-5; no clear D. Germline lookup yields CDR1 MGHRA and CDR2 YSYEKL. CDR3 length: 14 amino acids. The CDR3 loop reads CTSSQGAGQETQYF. The DNA for the CDR3 is TGCACCAGCAGTCAAGGTGCCGGCCAAGAGACCCAGTACTTC.

To note about this clonotype: Lacking the conserved final phenylalanine or tryptophan, this CDR3 likely reflects a read error. J is TRBJ2-3 and V is TRBV6-2 or TRBV6-3; no definite D call. CDR1 and CDR2 from the germline V gene are MNHEY and SVGEGT. The CDR3 runs to 11 residues. V shed 10 bases and J shed 6 bases, with 11 bases lying between them. DNA of the CDR3: TGTGCCACCAGAGGCGCGGATACGCAGTATTCT. The encoded protein is CATRGADTQYS.

This clonotype occurred many times. The chain couples TRBV10-1 to TRBJ2-1, with 9 bases matching TRBD1. Trimming at V came to 4 bases and at J to 8 bases, leaving 15 bases not matched to a gene. Germline V gives CDR1 WNHNN, CDR2 SYGVQD (reference sequence). CDR3 size: 17 residues. CDR3 DNA: TGCGCCAGCAGTGCCAATACGGGACAGGGCAAACGATATGAGCAGTTCTTC. Its translation: CASSANTGQGKRYEQFF.